This is a list of T cell receptor beta chains from one sample in a study of T cell changes during pregnancy in multiple sclerosis. Sequencing used immunoSEQ multiplex PCR; TCRdb keeps in-frame clones, though not all of them. The sample lists about 44,000 clones, roughly 89% occurring once. Source: CD4+ T cells from peripheral blood mononuclear cells, taken in the first trimester of pregnancy. The receptors here all came from a female donor with multiple sclerosis, enrolled in a pregnancy study. CDR3s include the opening cysteine and the closing phenylalanine or tryptophan. A D gene is named only where the DNA matches it firmly. Clone size is shown for a subset of rows, as once, few, many or a class of expanded clone.

size	V	D	J	DNA	CDR3
-	TRBV4-2	TRBD1	TRBJ1-4	TGTGCCAGCAGCCAGACAGGACAGGGGAATGAAAAACTGTTTTTT	CASSQTGQGNEKLFF
-	TRBV9	-	TRBJ1-1	TGTGCCAGCAGCGTACCTACAGGGAAATACACTGAAGCTTTCTTT	CASSVPTGKYTEAFF
-	TRBV19	-	TRBJ1-2	TGTGCCAGTAGTATACAGTCATTCAACTATGGCTACACCTTC	CASSIQSFNYGYTF
-	TRBV25-1	TRBD2	TRBJ2-3	TGTGCCAGCAGTGAATATGTAGCGGGAGAAGATACGCAGTATTTT	CASSEYVAGEDTQYF
-	TRBV11-2	-	TRBJ2-1	TGTGCCAGCAGCCCTCGGACTACCTTCTACAATGAGCAGTTCTTC	CASSPRTTFYNEQFF
-	TRBV20-1	-	TRBJ2-7	TGCAGTGCACCTGTGGCGGGCACGCAGTACTTC	CSAPVAGTQYF
few	TRBV21-1	-	TRBJ2-7	TGTGCCAGCAGCATCCCAGGTAATACTAGCTTCCGCGAGCAGTACTTC	CASSIPGNTSFREQYF
-	TRBV7-9	TRBD1	TRBJ1-3	TGTGCCAGCAGCTTTTGGACAGGGCTCTCTGGAAACACCATATATTTT	CASSFWTGLSGNTIYF
-	TRBV18	-	TRBJ2-7	TGTGCCAGCTCACCAGCGACAGGAAACTACGAGCAGTACTTC	CASSPATGNYEQYF
-	TRBV9	-	TRBJ2-7	TGTGCCAGCAGCGCCCGGTTGACAGATTCCTACGAGCAGTACTTC	CASSARLTDSYEQYF
-	TRBV2	-	TRBJ1-3	TGTGCCAGCAGCGAAGACAGGCAGGGAAACACCATATATTTT	CASSEDRQGNTIYF
-	TRBV6-6	TRBD1	TRBJ1-1	TGTGCCAGCATTAAAACAGGGGGCGTTATGGCGGAAGCTTTCTTT	CASIKTGGVMAEAFF
-	TRBV30	-	TRBJ2-1	TGTGCCTGGAGTGCCCTAAAGCAGTTCTTC	CAWSALKQFF
-	TRBV5-1	TRBD1	TRBJ2-7	TGCGCCAGCAGCTTGGGCCTGGGACAGGACTCATCCTACGAGCAGTACTTC	CASSLGLGQDSSYEQYF
once	TRBV4-3	-	TRBJ2-2	TGCGCCAGCAGAAGGAACAGGGCCACCGGGGAGCTGTTTTTT	CASRRNRATGELFF
-	TRBV7-2	TRBD2	TRBJ2-5	TGTGCCAGCAGCTTGGAGTCTAGCGGGGGGGAGACCCAGTACTTC	CASSLESSGGETQYF
-	TRBV5-1	TRBD2	TRBJ2-1	TGCGCCAGCAGCCCAACTAGCGGGAGCTCCTACAATGAGCAGTTCTTC	CASSPTSGSSYNEQFF
-	TRBV4-2	-	TRBJ2-6	TGTGCCAGCAGCCAAGAAACGAGTCGATACTCTGGGGCCAACGTCCTGACTTTC	CASSQETSRYSGANVLTF
-	TRBV5-4	-	TRBJ2-1	TGTGCCAGCAGCTCCAATCTACGTTATGAGCAGTTCTTC	CASSSNLRYEQFF
-	TRBV2	TRBD1	TRBJ2-5	TGTGCCAGCAGCGAATGGACAGGGTACCAAGAGACCCAGTACTTC	CASSEWTGYQETQYF
-	TRBV6-5	-	TRBJ1-1	TGTGCCAGCAGTTACTCACAGTTGAACACTGAAGCTTTCTTT	CASSYSQLNTEAFF
-	TRBV19	-	TRBJ1-5	TGTGCCAGTAGTTCCCGGGGGGCGATTAATCAGCCCCAGCATTTT	CASSSRGAINQPQHF
-	TRBV5-1	-	TRBJ2-5	TGCGCCAGCAGCTGGACCCCTGCGGGGGCCCAAGAGACCCAGTACTTC	CASSWTPAGAQETQYF
-	TRBV28	TRBD1	TRBJ2-7	TGTGCCAGCAGTTTATTACAGGGGACATACGAGCAGTACTTC	CASSLLQGTYEQYF
-	TRBV14	-	TRBJ2-7	TGTGCCAGCAGCCAAGATAGACGGCAGGGCTACGAGCAGTACTTC	CASSQDRRQGYEQYF
-	TRBV18	-	TRBJ1-1	TGTGCCAGCTCACCCGGGGGATCGAACACTGAAGCTTTCTTT	CASSPGGSNTEAFF
-	TRBV18	-	TRBJ2-1	TGTGCCAGCTCACTAAGGGAGGCAGGACTTAACAATGAGCAGTTCTTC	CASSLREAGLNNEQFF
few	TRBV5-6	TRBD1	TRBJ1-5	TGTGCCAGCAGCTTTATAGGACAGGGAGGTACTAGGTCTCAGCATTTT	CASSFIGQGGTRSQHF
-	TRBV18	TRBD2	TRBJ2-2	TGTGCCAGCTCACCACCGAGGACTAGCGGGAGTAAGTCCGGGGAGCTGTTTTTT	CASSPPRTSGSKSGELFF
-	TRBV7-9	TRBD2	TRBJ2-3	TGTGCCAGCAGTCGCCAGATCGGGACTAGCGGCACAGATACGCAGTATTTT	CASSRQIGTSGTDTQYF
-	TRBV7-9	TRBD1	TRBJ1-3	TGTGCCAGCAGCTTCCCAACAGGGGAACCTCGAGACACCATATATTTT	CASSFPTGEPRDTIYF
-	TRBV2	TRBD1	TRBJ1-1	TGTGCCAGCAGTGAATTGACAGGGTTACGGGCTTTCTTT	CASSELTGLRAFF
-	TRBV13	-	TRBJ2-3	TGTGCCAGCAGTCGCCAACTGACAGGCGATCGCGCAGATACGCAGTATTTT	CASSRQLTGDRADTQYF
-	TRBV11-2	TRBD2	TRBJ2-1	TGTGCCAGCAGCTTAACCAGCGGGAGAGGTGGTGAGCAGTTCTTC	CASSLTSGRGGEQFF
-	TRBV6-6	-	TRBJ1-2	TGTGCCAGCAGTTACATCTCGGACTATGGCTACACCTTC	CASSYISDYGYTF
once	TRBV5-1	TRBD2	TRBJ2-7	TGCGCCAGCAGTCGCCTAGCGGAGAGCTACGAGCAGTACTTC	CASSRLAESYEQYF
-	TRBV2	-	TRBJ2-2	TGTGCCAGCAGGTACGGGGCGAACACCGGGGAGCTGTTTTTT	CASRYGANTGELFF
-	TRBV7-8	TRBD1	TRBJ1-2	TGTGCCAGCAGCACCAGGACAGGGCTCGATGGCTACACCTTC	CASSTRTGLDGYTF
-	TRBV18	TRBD1	TRBJ2-5	TGTGCCAGCTCACTGGGACAGGAGTGGGAGACCCAGTACTTC	CASSLGQEWETQYF
-	TRBV29-1	-	TRBJ2-7	TGCAGCGTTGGTTCCAGGTATTCCTACGAGCAGTACTTC	CSVGSRYSYEQYF
-	TRBV30	TRBD2	TRBJ2-6	TGTGCCTGGAGTGTGGGAGGGGGGGCCAACGTCCTGACTTTC	CAWSVGGGANVLTF
-	TRBV9	TRBD1	TRBJ1-2	TGTGCCAGCAGCAAGGGACAGGCAGAATATGGCTACACCTTC	CASSKGQAEYGYTF
once	TRBV2	-	TRBJ2-1	TGTGCCAGCAGCGGGAGTCGGGTGTACAATGAGCAGTTCTTC	CASSGSRVYNEQFF
-	TRBV10-3	TRBD1	TRBJ2-7	TGTGCCATCAGTAAATCGACAGGGGACTACGAGCAGTACTTC	CAISKSTGDYEQYF
-	TRBV30	-	TRBJ2-3	TGTGCCTGGAGTGTATGGCTAGAGGCAGATACGCAGTATTTT	CAWSVWLEADTQYF
-	TRBV7-2	TRBD1	TRBJ2-3	TGTGCCAGCAGCTCAGGGGGCGCTTGGTTTGCAGATACGCAGTATTTT	CASSSGGAWFADTQYF
-	TRBV5-4	TRBD2	TRBJ2-1	TGTGCCAGCAGCTTCGGTGGGGGAGGGCCCTACAATGAGCAGTTCTTC	CASSFGGGGPYNEQFF
-	TRBV6-5	TRBD2	TRBJ2-3	TGTGCCTCGCGGGGGACCGCAGATACGCAGTATTTT	CASRGTADTQYF
-	TRBV30	TRBD2	TRBJ2-1	TGTGCCCACCAGGGGACTAGCGGCATAAATGAGCAGTTCTTC	CAHQGTSGINEQFF
-	TRBV7-9	-	TRBJ1-1	TGTGCCAGCAGTTACGTTCCGGGACTCCATCCAGCGGAAGCTTTCTTT	CASSYVPGLHPAEAFF
few	TRBV30	TRBD1	TRBJ1-1	TGTGCCTGGATCGGACAGGGGATGAACACTGAAGCTTTCTTT	CAWIGQGMNTEAFF
-	TRBV14	-	TRBJ2-7	TGTGCCAGCAGCCTGCCAGGGGCCGGCTCCTACGAGCAGTACTTC	CASSLPGAGSYEQYF
-	TRBV5-5	TRBD1	TRBJ1-2	TGTGCCAGCGGGGGTAACAGGGGGCAAAGACATGGCTACACCTTC	CASGGNRGQRHGYTF